The next 2 T cell receptor beta chains were all read from a single sample in a study of T cell responses to AZD1222 COVID-19 vaccine. This table comes from immunoSEQ multiplex PCR, and its TCRdb copy is limited to in-frame clones, with some not included. The table includes some 130,000 clones, 90% detected once. Material: peripheral blood, obtained on day 0 of AZD1222 vaccination. All receptors come from an adult in good health.

V gene TRBV10-3 combines with J gene TRBJ2-1, with 12 bases identical to TRBD2. This CDR3 contains 17 residues. V was pared by 10 bases and J by 0 bases, with 10 bases of the junction left unmatched. Per germline, CDR1 ENHRY and CDR2 SYGVKD. The CDR3 DNA reads as TGTGCCACCCGACTAGCGGGGGATTCTAGCTCCTACAATGAGCAGTTCTTC. Translation: CATRLAGDSSSYNEQFF.

The rearrangement joins TRBV18 to TRBJ1-5; no firm D call. The CDR3 contains 12 residues. Trimming took off 1 base at V and 7 bases at J, with 5 bases between the two ends. The germline V gene has CDR1 KGHSH and CDR2 LQKENI. The CDR3 region is CASSPQEQPQHF. In DNA, the CDR3 is TGTGCCAGCTCACCACAAGAGCAGCCCCAGCATTTT.